One and the same sample provided the 20 T cell receptor beta chains below, sequenced in a study of blood T cells in healthy people across ages (dated by TCRdb to between 2015 and 2017). The library was generated by 5' RACE. Sequencing was performed on an Illumina HiSeq 2500. The second PCR ran for roughly 7 to 11 cycles and used a J-beta primer mix along with a sample-barcoded 5' primer. TCRdb handled the public reads itself, with Q25 trimming in fastp and clone calling in MiXCR, and kept productive beta chains. A single entry per CDR3 protein holds the most common genes and DNA from its merged rows. The sample table records 650,000 to 800,000 distinct CDR3 sequences; around 42% of these occur just once. The ten largest clones take up roughly 19% of the sample. Sequencing used blood. The origin of the receptors is a man aged 55 to 70 in good health.

For this clonotype: A single base separates this from a much larger clone, so it may be a read error. The chain recombines TRBV3-1 with TRBJ2-1; tentatively, D is TRBD1 (6 bases). With 4 bases removed from V and 5 bases from J, the gap between germline ends came to 18 bases. Germline V gene sequence: CDR1 LGHDT, CDR2 YNNKEL (reference sequence). CDR3 length equals 16 residues. The CDR3 DNA sequence: TGTGCCAGCAGCCCCCCGTTGAGCAGGGGAAACAATGAGCAGTTCTTC. This codes for CASSPPLSRGNNEQFF.

This clonotype was picked up a small number of times. In DNA, the CDR3 is TGTGCCAGCAGTCCACGAGGAGGGGAAGCCAAAAACATTCAGTACTTC. This translates into CASSPRGGEAKNIQYF. The chain combines TRBV27 with TRBJ2-4; tentative D call: TRBD2 (6 bases). This CDR3 is 16 amino acids long. The V and J ends lost 5 bases and 0 bases respectively, with 14 bases between them. Germline V gene data show CDR1 as MNHEY and CDR2 as SMNVEV (reference sequence).

In this sample, this clonotype turned up a few times. The genes are TRBV15 and TRBJ2-3; 11 bases align to TRBD2. After removal of 3 bases from V and 4 bases from J, the junction contained 6 bases not matched to a gene. Germline loops: CDR1 LNHNV, CDR2 YYDKDF (reference sequence). The CDR3 runs 16 residues. The CDR3 loop reads CATSRLTSGGADTQYF. The CDR3 bases are TGTGCCACCAGCAGGCTTACTAGCGGGGGTGCAGATACGCAGTATTTT.

This clonotype was found a few times. The chain couples TRBV5-6 to TRBJ1-1; perhaps TRBD1 as D (5 bases). Trimming took off 4 bases at V and 10 bases at J, with 17 bases between the two ends. Germline-derived CDR1 and CDR2 are SGHDT and YYEEEE. This CDR3 comprises 13 residues. CDR3 sequence reads: CASSPAGGNGAFF. In DNA, the CDR3 is TGTGCCAGCAGCCCCGCCGGGGGGAATGGAGCTTTCTTT.

Turning to this clonotype: This could be a read error, since a much larger clone is one nucleotide away. V usage is TRBV4-1 and J usage is TRBJ2-7; TRBD2 might be the D (5 bases). Trimming pared 0 bases from V and 2 bases from J, leaving 8 bases between. The CDR3 has 14 residues. Per the germline V gene, CDR1 is MGHRA and CDR2 is YSYEKL. The CDR3 sequence: CASSQDSGTYEQYF. CDR3 nucleotide sequence: TGCGCCAGCAGCCAAGACAGCGGAACCTACGAGCAGTACTTC.

The chain is built from TRBV29-1 and TRBJ2-1, with 8 bases matching TRBD1. CDR3 length: 15 amino acids. Germline V gene lookup returns CDR1 SQVTM and CDR2 ANQGSEA. The junction had 10 bases not matched to a gene; V was cut back by 5 bases and J by 4 bases. CDR3: CSVSVDRGFYNEQFF. The CDR3 coding sequence is TGCAGCGTTTCGGTAGACAGGGGTTTTTACAATGAGCAGTTCTTC.

The chain links TRBV13 to TRBJ1-5; tentative D call: TRBD1 (6 bases). V was pared by 5 bases and J by 9 bases, with 17 bases between. This CDR3 region has 14 residues. CDR1 and CDR2 from the germline V gene are PRHDT and FYEKMQ (reference sequence). The CDR3 DNA sequence: TGTGCCAGCAGCCTGAGGGGGGTAACTCGGCCCCAGCATTTT. This codes for CASSLRGVTRPQHF.

This clonotype was seen a handful of times. The chain links TRBV6-2 or TRBV6-3 to TRBJ2-7; the D gene is possibly TRBD2 (6 bases). Per the germline V gene, CDR1 is MNHEY and CDR2 is SVGEGT. The V gene lost 4 bases and the J gene lost 2 bases, with 18 bases spanning the gap. This CDR3 spans 16 amino acids. The CDR3 nucleotides read TGTGCCAGCAGTTCCGGCCTACTAGCCTCCACCTACGAGCAGTACTTC. Its protein is CASSSGLLASTYEQYF.

Comments on this clonotype: A much larger clone differs from this one at a single base, so this may be a read error. The CDR3 is CASSLSPGANKQFF. CDR3 sequence (DNA): TGTGCCAGCAGCTTATCCCCGGGGGCGAATAAGCAGTTCTTC. The chain couples TRBV11-3 to TRBJ2-1; D assignment may be TRBD1 or TRBD2 (6 bases each). This CDR3 comprises 14 residues. CDR1 and CDR2 (germline): SGHNT, YENEEA. V was shortened by 2 bases and J by 11 bases, with 16 bases between the two germline ends.

In this sample, this clonotype turned up once. The chain uses TRBV14 and TRBJ2-7; no clear D. V was trimmed by 0 bases and J by 8 bases, leaving 8 bases between them. The CDR3 runs to 12 residues. CDR1 and CDR2 from the germline V gene are SGHDN and FVKESK. The CDR3 region is CASSQEVEQQYF. The CDR3 DNA reads TGTGCCAGCAGCCAAGAAGTAGAACAGCAGTACTTC.

The CDR3 protein is CAWSGSGGSEQFF. CDR3 bases: TGTGCCTGGAGTGGATCTGGGGGTTCGGAGCAGTTCTTC. V and J are TRBV30 and TRBJ2-1; D possibly uses TRBD1 or TRBD2 (5 bases each). The germline V gene encodes CDR1 GTSNPN and CDR2 SVGIG (reference sequence). With 1 base removed from V and 10 bases from J, the gap between germline ends came to 14 bases. The CDR3 is 13 residues long.

The chain has TRBV27 and TRBJ1-6; D is ambiguous. Trimming pared 2 bases from V and 13 bases from J, leaving 18 bases between. Germline V lookup: CDR1 MNHEY, CDR2 SMNVEV (reference sequence). The CDR3 sequence is 15 residues long. CDR3 region: CASSLDAAPGFPLHF. For the CDR3, the DNA is TGTGCCAGCAGTTTAGACGCGGCTCCCGGATTTCCCCTCCACTTT.

This clonotype was seen a few times. This sequence joins TRBV6-5 and TRBJ2-1, with D uncertain. Germline assignment: CDR1 MNHEY and CDR2 SVGAGI. The CDR3 sequence is 14 residues long. V was cut by 2 bases and J by 4 bases, with 9 bases left in between. The CDR3 DNA is TGTGCCAGCAGTTACGGGCAGGAGTACAATGAGCAGTTCTTC. Its protein is CASSYGQEYNEQFF.

This sequence joins TRBV11-3 and TRBJ2-6; D may correspond to TRBD1 or TRBD2 (5 bases each). The CDR3 length is 17 residues. The germline V gene encodes CDR1 SGHNT and CDR2 YENEEA. Trimming pared 4 bases from V and 1 base from J, leaving 14 bases between. This CDR3 reads CASSYEGWGSGANVLTF. The DNA for the CDR3 is TGTGCCAGCAGCTATGAGGGGTGGGGGTCTGGGGCCAACGTCCTGACTTTC. Looking up the rest from reference TRBV11-3 and TRBJ2-6 gives the full variable domain: EAGVVQSPRYKIIEKKQPVAFWCNPISGHNTLYWYLQNLGQGPELLIRYENEEAVDDSQLPKDRFSAERLKGVDSTLKIQPAELGDSAVYLCASSYEGWGSGANVLTFGAGSRLTVL.

This clonotype was counted a few times. V and J are TRBV18 and TRBJ2-3, with TRBD1 as a possible D gene (7 bases). CDR1 is KGHSH and CDR2 is LQKENI in the germline V gene. This CDR3 has 16 residues. Deletions cut 2 bases from V and 9 bases from J, with 21 bases between. Written as DNA, the CDR3 is TGTGCCAGCTCACCAACCACCAGGGGGGCCGCGAGAACGCAGTATTTT. Encoded protein: CASSPTTRGAARTQYF. The variable domain in full, with the rest retrieved from reference TRBV18 and TRBJ2-3, is NAGVMQNPRHLVRRRGQEARLRCSPMKGHSHVYWYRQLPEEGLKFMVYLQKENIIDESGMPKERFSAEFPKEGPSILRIQQVVRGDSAAYFCASSPTTRGAARTQYFGPGTRLTVL.

With regard to this clonotype: A junction boundary mismatches the germline segment, possibly from a read error. The chain uses TRBV7-8 and TRBJ2-7; unclear D gene. The germline V gene encodes CDR1 SGHVS and CDR2 FQNEAQ. The CDR3 covers 14 residues. The CDR3 loop is CAGSLEHLRAEQYF. DNA for the CDR3: TGTGCCGGCAGCTTAGAACATCTAAGGGCCGAGCAGTACTTC.

The CDR3 spells CASSVEGLEARNEQFF. CDR3 DNA sequence: TGTGCCAGCAGCGTAGAAGGCCTAGAGGCGAGAAATGAGCAGTTCTTC. The rearrangement joins TRBV9 to TRBJ2-1; D gene uncertain. CDR1 and CDR2 (germline): SGDLS, YYNGEE. This CDR3 is 16 amino acids long. Trimming stripped 0 bases from V and 7 bases from J, with 17 bases between.

This clonotype was found a few times. This chain joins TRBV6-5 and TRBJ2-7; 7 bases are shared with TRBD1. In germline, CDR1 is MNHEY, CDR2 SVGAGI. The length of the CDR3 is 12 residues. The DNA of the CDR3 is TGTGTCACGCGACAGGGCACCTACGAGCAGTACTTC. Translating it yields CVTRQGTYEQYF.

The chain couples TRBV2 to TRBJ2-3, with 10 bases fitting TRBD1. This CDR3 contains 15 residues. Germline V gene data show CDR1 as SNHLY and CDR2 as FYNNEI. V lost 6 bases, J lost 2 bases, and 5 bases stayed unmatched. DNA of the CDR3: TGTGCCAGCAGGCAGGGACAGGGGAACACAGATACGCAGTATTTT. Translating it yields CASRQGQGNTDTQYF.

There are many counts of this clonotype. The CDR3 nucleotides read TGTGCCAGCAGCCTTACTGGAGAGCGCCAAGAGACCCAGTACTTC. This codes for CASSLTGERQETQYF. The genes are TRBV7-9 and TRBJ2-5; D unclear. CDR1 is SEHNR, CDR2 FQNEAQ, per germline (reference sequence). CDR3 length equals 15 residues. Trimming removed 5 bases from V and 1 base from J, with 14 bases in between.